The rows below give T cell receptor beta chains drawn from one sample of a study of blood T cell repertoires in COVID-19. Generated by immunoSEQ multiplex PCR, the TCRdb table keeps only in-frame clones and is missing some. The sample includes roughly 100,000 clones, around nine tenths of them seen just once. Specimen: peripheral blood. Receptor source: a man in his fifties or sixties in a cohort sampled during active COVID-19. Both conserved end residues are part of each CDR3. The D gene is left open where the match is weak. Clone size is given for some rows only: seen once, a few or many times, or a class if the clone is expanded.

v_gene	d_gene	abundance	j_gene	CDR3nt	CDR3aa
TRBV19	-	-	TRBJ2-2	TGTGCCAGTAGCTCCCCTGGGCTCACCGGGGAGCTGTTTTTT	CASSSPGLTGELFF
TRBV7-9	TRBD1	-	TRBJ1-5	TGTGCCAGCAGCTCCAGGGGGGTGGAGAAGCATTTT	CASSSRGVEKHF
TRBV9	-	-	TRBJ2-3	TGTGCCAGCAGCGTAGTTGCGGACTATACAGATACGCAGTATTTT	CASSVVADYTDTQYF
TRBV11-3	TRBD1	-	TRBJ1-2	TGTGCCAGCAGCTTTCAACAGGGGAGTGGCTACACCTTC	CASSFQQGSGYTF
TRBV20-1	TRBD2	-	TRBJ2-7	TGCAGTGCGGGACTACACTACGAGCAGTACTTC	CSAGLHYEQYF
TRBV28	-	once	TRBJ1-1	TGTGCCAGCATCGGGCAGACGGGGGCTTTCTTT	CASIGQTGAFF
TRBV9	TRBD2	-	TRBJ2-3	TGTGCCAGCAGCGCGCCGTCCCCAGGACTAGCGGGGGACCACACAGATACGCAGTATTTT	CASSAPSPGLAGDHTDTQYF
TRBV6-1	-	-	TRBJ2-5	TGTGCCAGCAGTGAAGCGCGGGGACCCGAGACCCAGTACTTC	CASSEARGPETQYF
TRBV27	-	-	TRBJ2-3	TGTGCCAGCAGTTCTCGAGGTCGTCCAGATACGCAGTATTTT	CASSSRGRPDTQYF
TRBV4-3	TRBD1	-	TRBJ2-2	TGCGCCAGCAGCCAAGTCGCTGGACAGGGCCCCGGGGAGCTGTTTTTT	CASSQVAGQGPGELFF
TRBV28	TRBD1	-	TRBJ1-2	TGTGCCAGCAGTTTTCAGGGGGCGGGCGGCTACACCTTC	CASSFQGAGGYTF
TRBV15	-	-	TRBJ1-1	TGTGCCACCAGCATCGGAGATGGAGACTTAGCTTTCTTT	CATSIGDGDLAFF
TRBV6-5	TRBD2	-	TRBJ2-3	TGTGCCATCCAGGCGGGGGGCACAGATACGCAGTATTTT	CAIQAGGTDTQYF
TRBV7-9	TRBD2	-	TRBJ2-1	TGTGCCAGCAGCCATAGCGGGGGGCCGAGGAATGAGCAGTTCTTC	CASSHSGGPRNEQFF
TRBV5-8	TRBD1	many	TRBJ1-2	TGTGCCAGCAGCTTGGAAGGGACAGGGGTATCCGGCTACACCTTC	CASSLEGTGVSGYTF
TRBV15	-	-	TRBJ1-1	TGTGCCACCAGCAGGCGCAGCCGGGACACTGAAGCTTTCTTT	CATSRRSRDTEAFF
TRBV6-5	TRBD1	-	TRBJ1-6	TGTGCCAGCAGAATCGTAACAGGGGTTGAATCACCCCTCCACTTT	CASRIVTGVESPLHF
TRBV5-1	-	once	TRBJ1-3	TGCGCCAGCAGCCCGAATGATCTCAGGACCAGAGCGGACGGGAACACCATATATTTT	CASSPNDLRTRADGNTIYF
TRBV3-1/TRBV3-2	-	-	TRBJ1-1	TGTGCCAGCAGCCAAGCTCGGGTTACTGAAGCTTTCTTT	CASSQARVTEAFF
TRBV28	TRBD1	once	TRBJ1-3	TGTGCCAGTCGACAGGGGGGATTAGACACCATATATTTT	CASRQGGLDTIYF
TRBV5-1	TRBD1	-	TRBJ1-5	TGCGCCAGCAGCCCAGACAGGGGTAATCAGCCCCAGCATTTT	CASSPDRGNQPQHF
TRBV6-1	-	-	TRBJ2-5	TGTGCCAGCAGTGAAGGGACACCCCGAGAGACCCAGTACTTC	CASSEGTPRETQYF
TRBV3-1/TRBV3-2	-	-	TRBJ2-3	TGTGCCAGCAGCTCTCGCGGACAGCCAAGCACAGATACGCAGTATTTT	CASSSRGQPSTDTQYF
TRBV20-1	TRBD1	once	TRBJ2-5	TGCAGTGCTAGTGCCCCAGGGGGTAGAGGGGAGACCCAGTACTTC	CSASAPGGRGETQYF
TRBV15	-	-	TRBJ2-7	TGTGCCACCAGCAGAGAGGGCGGGGAGGAGGAGCAGTACTTC	CATSREGGEEEQYF
TRBV5-6	TRBD1	-	TRBJ1-4	TGTGCCAGCAGCTTGGAAATGACAGGGTTCGGCGAAAAACTGTTTTTT	CASSLEMTGFGEKLFF
TRBV9	TRBD1	-	TRBJ2-7	TGTGCCAGCAGCGTCGGGACAGGGTGGTACGAGCAGTACTTC	CASSVGTGWYEQYF
TRBV2	-	-	TRBJ2-1	TGTGCCAGCAGTGAAGTCTTCGGTTCTGAAAATGAGCAGTTCTTC	CASSEVFGSENEQFF
TRBV10-3	TRBD1	-	TRBJ1-2	TGTGCCATCAGTGAGTCGGGGATCGTAGAGGGGGCTGGCTACACCTTC	CAISESGIVEGAGYTF
TRBV7-9	-	-	TRBJ1-1	TGTGCCAGCAGCTTGAGCAGGGGTGACACTGAAGCTTTCTTT	CASSLSRGDTEAFF
TRBV5-8	TRBD2	-	TRBJ2-4	TGTGCCAGCAGCTCGCGACTAGCGGGGATCATAGCCAAAAACATTCAGTACTTC	CASSSRLAGIIAKNIQYF
TRBV6-2/TRBV6-3	-	-	TRBJ2-1	TGTGCCAGCAGCCGGGCCAGGCAGGGGGGAGATGAGCAGTTCTTC	CASSRARQGGDEQFF
TRBV11-3	TRBD2	once	TRBJ2-7	TGTGCCAGCAGCCCGGGGGGATGGGAAAGCTCCTACGAGCAGTACTTC	CASSPGGWESSYEQYF
TRBV5-1	-	-	TRBJ2-3	TGCGCCAGCAGCAGTGGCCGGGGCACAGATACGCAGTATTTT	CASSSGRGTDTQYF
TRBV19	-	-	TRBJ1-5	TGTGCCAGTGGAGACGAGGGCTGGGGCAATCAGCCCCAGCATTTT	CASGDEGWGNQPQHF
TRBV19	TRBD2	-	TRBJ2-7	TGTGCCAGTAGGGCCAGCGGGGGACCCTACGAGCAGTACTTC	CASRASGGPYEQYF
TRBV5-1	TRBD1	-	TRBJ2-1	TGCGCCAGCAGCTTGAGGGGAGATCGGGGACAGGGCCAGTTCTTC	CASSLRGDRGQGQFF
TRBV21-1	-	-	TRBJ1-1	TGTGCCAGCACCAAATCCGAGGGCTCCCCTGAAGCTTTCTTT	CASTKSEGSPEAFF
TRBV2	TRBD1	-	TRBJ1-2	TGTGCCAGCAGGCATCCGGGACAGGGGTCGTCTAACTATGGCTACACCTTC	CASRHPGQGSSNYGYTF
TRBV6-1	-	-	TRBJ2-5	TGTGCCAGCAGTGAAGGGCAGGCCCTTCAAGAGACCCAGTACTTC	CASSEGQALQETQYF
TRBV11-3	TRBD1	few	TRBJ2-7	TGTGCCAGCAGCCACTCCCTCCGGGACAGCCCCTACGAGCAGTACTTC	CASSHSLRDSPYEQYF